The 3 T cell receptor beta chains below were found in one sample sequenced in a study of T cells in Graves' hyperthyroidism and ophthalmopathy. Amplification of TCR beta CDR3 regions used RNA as the template. First-round RT-PCR with HTBI primers amplified the TCR CDR3 region. TCRdb reprocessed the multiplex PCR reads with MiXCR, giving one entry per CDR3 protein. The sample contains 650,000 to 800,000 distinct CDR3 sequences, roughly 46% of which appear only once. Sequencing was performed on peripheral blood or thyroid tissue (not recorded which). These TCRs come from an adult man with Graves' disease, either hyperthyroidism or ophthalmopathy (not recorded which).

V gene TRBV10-3 combines with J gene TRBJ1-5, with 9 nucleotides matching TRBD1. Germline loops: CDR1 ENHRY, CDR2 SYGVKD. The CDR3 extends over 16 amino acids. J gave up 2 bases and V 4 bases, and 6 bases lay outside the gene matches. In DNA form, the CDR3 reads TGTGCCATCAGTGGGACAGGGGTTTCTGGCAATCAGCCCCAGCATTTT. Amino acid sequence: CAISGTGVSGNQPQHF.

This clonotype occurred many times. The CDR3 nucleotides are TGTGCCAGCACCTCCCTTAGGGGAGAGACCCAGTACTTC. Protein product: CASTSLRGETQYF. The J gene is TRBJ2-5, the V gene TRBV6-1; tentative D call: TRBD1 (5 bases). The CDR3 sequence is 13 residues long. From germline, CDR1 is MNHNS and CDR2 SASEGT. V shed 7 bases and J shed 4 bases, with 13 bases lying between them.

For this clonotype: A clone one base away is much larger, so this may be a read error. CDR3 in DNA: TGTGCCAGCAGCTTAGAATGGGGAGAGACCCAGTACTTC. Its translation is CASSLEWGETQYF. V gene TRBV7-8 combines with J gene TRBJ2-5, with no clear D. Looked up from germline, CDR1 is SGHVS and CDR2 is FQNEAQ. Deletions cut 1 base from V and 4 bases from J, with 7 bases between. This CDR3 has 13 residues.